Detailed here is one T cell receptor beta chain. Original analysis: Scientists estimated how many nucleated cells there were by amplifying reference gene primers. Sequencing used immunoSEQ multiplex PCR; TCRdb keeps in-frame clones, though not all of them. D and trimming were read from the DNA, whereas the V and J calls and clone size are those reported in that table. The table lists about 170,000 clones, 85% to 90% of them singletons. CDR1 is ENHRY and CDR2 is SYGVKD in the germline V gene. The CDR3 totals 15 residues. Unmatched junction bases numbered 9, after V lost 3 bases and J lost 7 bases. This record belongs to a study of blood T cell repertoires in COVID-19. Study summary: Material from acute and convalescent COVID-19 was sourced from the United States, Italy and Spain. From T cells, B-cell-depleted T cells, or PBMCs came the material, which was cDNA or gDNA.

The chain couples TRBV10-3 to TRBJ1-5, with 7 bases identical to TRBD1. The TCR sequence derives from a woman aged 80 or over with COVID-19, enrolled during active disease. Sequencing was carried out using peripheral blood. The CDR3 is CAISDQTGPEQPQHF. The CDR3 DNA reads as TGTGCCATCAGTGACCAGACAGGGCCAGAACAGCCCCAGCATTTT.